The TCR beta chain under discussion was sequenced for a study of T-cell memory formation after mild COVID-19. Per the germline V gene, CDR1 is GTSNPN and CDR2 is SVGIG (reference sequence). CDR3 length: 12 amino acids. V gave up 3 bases and J gave up 5 bases, with 10 bases separating them. From the 5' RACE reads, TCRdb called clonotypes with MiXCR, one entry per CDR3 protein. The sample has about 140,000 distinct CDR3 sequences; 6% are singletons. Input material: PBMCs or a T cell subset sorted from them (not recorded which). The clonotype comes from an adult woman who had mild COVID-19 (a few samples of this study predate the infection). Cell type and time point are not known. The gene calls are TRBV30 and TRBJ2-5, with D perhaps TRBD2 (6 bases). The CDR3 DNA reads as TGTGCCTGGAGCGGGGGACCGGAGACCCAGTACTTC. Encoded protein: CAWSGGPETQYF.